This TCR beta chain appears in the sequencing data of a study of cytomegalovirus exposure and HLA in healthy donors. Study-wide findings and caveats: It was reportedly the case that the classifier diagnosed cytomegalovirus status with high specificity and sensitivity. Through in vitro validation, three CMV-associated chains were shown to be specific for CMV antigens.

The germline gives CDR1 MDHEN, CDR2 SYDVKM. The CDR3 is made up of 11 amino acids. Trimming took off 6 bases at V and 4 bases at J, with 7 bases between the two ends. Of note for this clone: Its antigen remains unidentified.

TCRdb keeps only in-frame clones here, not all; method: immunoSEQ multiplex PCR. The table records 200,000 to 250,000 clones, about nine tenths of them present only once. Among the 120 subjects of the validation cohort, separate from the roughly 670-subject first cohort, were the donors. The chain couples TRBV28 to TRBJ2-7; D perhaps matches TRBD1 (6 bases). This receptor was identified in a woman between 18 and 29 years old in good health and CMV-seropositive. Source material: PBMCs. The CDR3: CASRRGYEQYF. The CDR3 nucleotides are TGTGCCAGCAGGAGGGGGTACGAGCAGTACTTC.